These 6 T cell receptor beta chains came from one sample sequenced in a study of cytomegalovirus exposure and HLA in healthy donors. Generated by immunoSEQ multiplex PCR, the TCRdb table keeps only in-frame clones and is missing some. The sample gives tens of thousands of clones, more than 75% of which show up once; about 2.2% is in the top ten. Sequencing was carried out using PBMCs. These receptors originate from a man aged 25-45 years in good health and CMV-seronegative.

The rearrangement joins TRBV2 to TRBJ2-7; 8 bases are shared with TRBD1. CDR1 is SNHLY and CDR2 is FYNNEI in the germline V gene. J was trimmed by 2 bases and V by 4 bases; bases with no gene match: 7. The CDR3 is made up of 15 amino acids. The chain's CDR3 is CASSGWTGITYEQYF. CDR3 nucleotide sequence: TGTGCCAGCAGTGGCTGGACAGGGATAACCTACGAGCAGTACTTC.

This rearrangement joins TRBV5-1 to TRBJ1-1; D call uncertain. CDR3 length: 15 amino acids. Germline assignment: CDR1 SGHRS and CDR2 YFSETQ. V shed 0 bases and J shed 1 base, with 10 bases lying between them. CDR3 sequence: CASSLVFSRNTEAFF. CDR3 bases: TGCGCCAGCAGCTTGGTTTTTTCTCGGAACACTGAAGCTTTCTTT.

The table lists this clone with a count of one. The gene calls are TRBV10-3 and TRBJ1-6, with 10 bases identical to TRBD1. Unmatched junction bases numbered 7, after V lost 10 bases and J lost 4 bases. The CDR3 is made up of 15 amino acids. Germline loops: CDR1 ENHRY, CDR2 SYGVKD. Here the CDR3 reads CASGQGELYNSPLHF. Written as DNA, the CDR3 is TGTGCCAGCGGACAGGGGGAACTTTATAATTCACCCCTCCACTTT.

The count of this clone is one. The genes are TRBV11-2 and TRBJ1-2; 7 nucleotides line up with TRBD1. CDR1 is SGHAT and CDR2 is FQNNGV in the germline V gene. The CDR3 loop spans 15 amino acids. The V and J ends lost 1 base and 8 bases, in that order; junction bases with no gene match: 10. CDR3 DNA: TGTGCCAGCAGCTTAGTAAGGGACAGACTAGGAGGCTACACCTTC. This sequence encodes CASSLVRDRLGGYTF.

The rearrangement joins TRBV14 to TRBJ1-2, with TRBD1 identical over 8 bases. Losses at the gene ends were 2 bases for V and 7 bases for J; bases not matched to a gene: 9. CDR3 length equals 15 residues. Germline loops: CDR1 SGHDN, CDR2 FVKESK. The CDR3 DNA reads as TGTGCCAGCAGCCAACAAGACAGGGGCGTAGGTGGCTACACCTTC. Translated: CASSQQDRGVGGYTF. The whole variable domain, filled in from reference TRBV14 and TRBJ1-2, reads EAGVTQFPSHSVIEKGQTVTLRCDPISGHDNLYWYRRVMGKEIKFLLHFVKESKQDESGMPNNRFLAERTGGTYSTLKVQPAELEDSGVYFCASSQQDRGVGGYTFGSGTRLTVV.

This clone was observed a single time. The V and J genes are TRBV2 and TRBJ2-1, with 7 bases lining up with TRBD2. The CDR3 has 15 residues. Germline V gene lookup returns CDR1 SNHLY and CDR2 FYNNEI. The trim removed 1 base at V and 0 bases at J, leaving 0 bases unmatched. The CDR3 spells CASSEGGSSYNEQFF. The CDR3 bases are TGTGCCAGCAGTGAAGGCGGGAGCTCCTACAATGAGCAGTTCTTC.